Listed below are T cell receptor beta chains from one sample, sequenced in a study of read filtering for tumor transcriptome and immune sequencing. MiXCR was run by TCRdb on the reads, yielding one entry per CDR3 protein. The data hold about 24,000 distinct CDR3 sequences, with 20% to 25% observed a single time. Sequencing used a population of CD138-negative cells sorted from bone marrow. These TCRs come from a donor at least 40 years old with multiple myeloma. The CDR3 runs from the conserved cysteine through the conserved F or W. The D gene is left open where the match is weak. Clone size is not always given. Where it is, it says once, few, many or a class for expanded clones.

TRBJ1-1 | TRBV28 | many | TRBD1 | TGTGCCAGCAGGCAGGCAGACAGGGGGCGGCAGACTGAAGCTTTCTTT | CASRQADRGRQTEAFF
TRBJ2-7 | TRBV4-1 | many | - | TGCGCCAGCAGCCAAACTCTCCGGGGTTACGAGCAGTACTTC | CASSQTLRGYEQYF
TRBJ2-3 | TRBV2 | many | - | TGTGCCAGCAGTGGAGGCACAGATACGCAGTATTTT | CASSGGTDTQYF
TRBJ2-2 | TRBV20-1 | few | TRBD1 | TGCAGTGCAAACAGGGGGCTCGACACCGGGGAGCTGTTTTTT | CSANRGLDTGELFF
TRBJ2-7 | TRBV7-9 | many | TRBD1 | TGTGCCAGCAGCTCCACAGGGGTGGAGCAGTACTTC | CASSSTGVEQYF
TRBJ2-6 | TRBV6-5 | many | - | TGTGCCAGCACGGGCACGCTCTCTGGGGCCAACGTCCTGACTTTC | CASTGTLSGANVLTF
TRBJ1-1 | TRBV28 | few | - | TGTGCCAGCAGTTTTTGGGGGGCGGAGGATCTGACTGAAGCTTTCTTT | CASSFWGAEDLTEAFF
TRBJ2-6 | TRBV19 | many | - | TGTGCCACTCAAACAACGGGGTCTGGGGCCAACGTCCTGACTTTC | CATQTTGSGANVLTF
TRBJ1-4 | TRBV2 | many | TRBD1 | TGTGCCAGCAGTTCTTCTAGGACAGGCTGGGGCGAAAAACTGTTTTTT | CASSSSRTGWGEKLFF
TRBJ1-1 | TRBV29-1 | many | - | TGCAGCGCTGGACATTGGAACACTGAAGCTTTCTTT | CSAGHWNTEAFF
TRBJ2-6 | TRBV28 | many | TRBD2 | TGTGCCAGCAGGGGACTAGCGGGAGGGCCCTCTGGGGCCAACGTCCTGACTTTC | CASRGLAGGPSGANVLTF
TRBJ2-3 | TRBV20-1 | many | TRBD2 | TGCAGTGCTAGGGGGACAGGGACTAGCGGCAGCACAGATACGCAGTATTTT | CSARGTGTSGSTDTQYF
TRBJ2-1 | TRBV12-3/TRBV12-4 | many | TRBD1 | TGTGCCAGCAGCCGGGGACAGCTCCTCCCCTACAATGAGCAGTTCTTC | CASSRGQLLPYNEQFF
TRBJ2-5 | TRBV7-9 | many | - | TGTGCCAGCAGCTTAAATTGGGAGACCCAGTACTTC | CASSLNWETQYF
TRBJ2-2 | TRBV9 | many | - | TGTGCCAGCAGCGTCGATCCTGCACGCCACACCGGGGAGCTGTTTTTT | CASSVDPARHTGELFF
TRBJ1-1 | TRBV28 | - | - | TGTGCCAGCAGTTTAGAGTTAGGGGCTTGCACTGAAGCTTTCTTT | CASSLELGACTEAFF
TRBJ2-6 | TRBV19 | many | TRBD1 | TGTGCCAGTAGTATAGCAGGACAGGAGCTCTCTGGGGCCAACGTCCTGACTTTC | CASSIAGQELSGANVLTF
TRBJ2-7 | TRBV20-1 | few | - | TGCAGTGCCTCCCCCGTCTACGAGCAGTACTTC | CSASPVYEQYF
TRBJ2-3 | TRBV29-1 | once | - | TGCAGCGTCCGAAGCGGCGGCGATACGCAGTATTTT | CSVRSGGDTQYF
TRBJ2-5 | TRBV7-3 | many | - | TGTGCCAGCAGCTTAGGAGCGCGGGAGACCCAGTACTTC | CASSLGARETQYF
TRBJ2-5 | TRBV30 | - | TRBD2 | TGTGCCTGGAGTTCGGGACTAGCGGGAGGGGAGACCCAGTACTTC | CAWSSGLAGGETQYF
TRBJ2-6 | TRBV12-3/TRBV12-4 | many | - | TGTGCCAGCATCCTGAGGGGGACGGGGGCCAACGTCCTGACTTTC | CASILRGTGANVLTF
TRBJ2-1 | TRBV29-1 | many | TRBD2 | TGCAGCGAGTTAGCGGGAGGGCGATCCTACAATGAGCAGTTCTTC | CSELAGGRSYNEQFF
TRBJ2-1 | TRBV2 | medium-sized | TRBD2 | TGTGCCAGCAGTGAAGGACTAGCGGGAGATAATGAGCAGTTCTTC | CASSEGLAGDNEQFF
TRBJ2-2 | TRBV5-5 | many | TRBD2 | TGTGCCAGCAGCTTGACCCCTGGGGCTAGCGGGAGAATAAACACCGGGGAGCTGTTTTTT | CASSLTPGASGRINTGELFF
TRBJ2-1 | TRBV20-1 | many | - | TGCAGTGCTAGAGGATTAGCCTACAATGAGCAGTTCTTC | CSARGLAYNEQFF
TRBJ2-7 | TRBV30 | - | TRBD2 | TGTGCTTGGGAGGGACGAAGGAGAGAGCAGTACTTC | CAWEGRRREQYF
TRBJ2-3 | TRBV5-1 | many | - | TGCGCCAGCAGCCCCCCGGCGGGGAGAGGAGATACGCAGTATTTT | CASSPPAGRGDTQYF
TRBJ2-7 | TRBV9 | - | - | TGTGCCAGCAGACGTCCTACCTCCTACGAGCAGTACTTC | CASRRPTSYEQYF
TRBJ1-1 | TRBV29-1 | - | - | TGCAGCGTCTCTCAACCCTTAGGGGCAGGGGCCCCTGAAGCTCTCTTT | CSVSQPLGAGAPEALF
TRBJ2-1 | TRBV5-1 | many | - | TGCGCCAGCAGCTTGGAGGGCAGCGGGTCTCCGGGGAATGAGCAGTTCTTC | CASSLEGSGSPGNEQFF
TRBJ2-7 | TRBV30 | many | - | TGTGCCTGGAGTTCCGTAGGCGGCTACGAGCAGTACTTC | CAWSSVGGYEQYF
TRBJ1-1 | TRBV7-9 | - | - | TGTGCCAGCAGCGAAGGCGTCCCCGTGGCAACGAACACTGAGGCTTTCTTT | CASSEGVPVATNTEAFF
TRBJ2-7 | TRBV20-1 | - | - | TGCAGTGCTAGAAGAGGCGAGAATACCTACGAGCAGTACTTC | CSARRGENTYEQYF
TRBJ2-1 | TRBV5-1 | once | TRBD2 | TGCGCCAGCAGCTCGCGGCTCGCGGGAGGAAGGAGTGAGCAGTTCTTC | CASSSRLAGGRSEQFF
TRBJ2-1 | TRBV29-1 | many | TRBD2 | TGCAGCGGGACTAGCGGGAGATATGAGCAGTTCTTC | CSGTSGRYEQFF
TRBJ2-6 | TRBV5-4 | many | TRBD1 | TGTGCCAGCAGCGCCCCGGACAGGGAACCCTCTGGGGCCAACGTCCTGACTTTC | CASSAPDREPSGANVLTF
TRBJ2-7 | TRBV11-3 | many | - | TGTGCCAGCAGCAAGAATGGCGTATCCTACGAGCAGTACTTC | CASSKNGVSYEQYF
TRBJ2-1 | TRBV20-1 | medium-sized | - | TGCAGTGCTAGCGGAGAAGACCTACGGACCGTAATAAATGAGCAGTTCTTC | CSASGEDLRTVINEQFF
TRBJ1-2 | TRBV27 | many | - | TGTGCCAGCAGTTCCGAAGGGAATTATGGCTACACCTTC | CASSSEGNYGYTF
TRBJ1-1 | TRBV24-1 | many | - | TGTGCCACCAGTGATGGGATCCGGGGCACTGAAGCTTTCTTT | CATSDGIRGTEAFF
TRBJ2-3 | TRBV5-1 | many | TRBD1 | TGCGCCAGCAGCTCGGGACTCCAGGGACAGGGGAGGACAGATACGCAGTATTTT | CASSSGLQGQGRTDTQYF
TRBJ2-4 | TRBV6-1 | many | - | TGTGCTAGCAGTGAAAGTGTCGGGACGGAAAGAAACATTCAGTACTTC | CASSESVGTERNIQYF
TRBJ1-4 | TRBV5-1 | many | - | TGCGCCAGCAGAACCGGGACCTGGAATGAAAAACTGTTTTTT | CASRTGTWNEKLFF
TRBJ2-2 | TRBV7-3 | many | - | TGTGCCAGCAGCGCAAACACCGGGGAGCTGTTTTTT | CASSANTGELFF
TRBJ2-3 | TRBV28 | many | TRBD2 | TGTGCCAGCAGCCCTAGCGGGAGTGTCACAGATACGCAGTATTTT | CASSPSGSVTDTQYF
TRBJ2-3 | TRBV7-9 | many | - | TGTGCCAGCAGCTTTTCCACGACAGATACGCAGTATTTT | CASSFSTTDTQYF